This T cell receptor beta chain was sequenced for a study of graft-versus-host responses after intestinal transplantation. Study overall: Every one of the recipients received anti-thymocyte globulin induction and afterwards took tacrolimus and steroids for approximately 3 years.

Germline-derived CDR1 and CDR2 are SGHTS and YDEGEE. The CDR3 sequence is 13 residues long. V gave up 4 bases and J gave up 1 base, with 8 bases separating them. The table lists this clone with a count of one. Its antigen is unknown. Produced via immunoSEQ multiplex PCR; TCRdb's table is partial and in-frame only. The sample records over 55,000 clones, 80% to 95% being singletons. This receptor was obtained from a human donor who received an intestinal transplant. The sequenced sample was unstimulated CD8+ T cells sorted from spleen or lymph node cells, obtained before intestinal transplant. The V call is TRBV5-8, the J call TRBJ2-5; D remains unclear. CDR3 in DNA: TGTGCCAGCAGCCGTGGCCGCCAAGAGACCCAGTACTTC. This codes for CASSRGRQETQYF. Supplemented by reference TRBV5-8 and TRBJ2-5, the full variable domain reads EAGVTQSPTHLIKTRGQQATLRCSPISGHTSVYWYQQALGLGLQFLLWYDEGEERNRGNFPPRFSGRQFPNYSSELNVNALELEDSALYLCASSRGRQETQYFGPGTRLLVL.